This T cell receptor (beta chain) was profiled in a study of shared clonotypes between healthy human individuals (dated by TCRdb to the early 2020s). In terms of the full investigation: A couple of women and a few men aged 18 to 49 years were included in the cohort. For each donor, three plates each were used for CD4 naive and CD4 memory, two plates were used for CD8 naive, and one plate was used for CD8 memory. To estimate repertoire size and how much clonotypes are shared between individuals, the study performed deep sequencing of blood TCR repertoires from 4 to 6 healthy adults. To increase sequencing depth and limit assay-specific biases, TCR repertoire library preparation and sequencing were carried out by different laboratories using diverse techniques. Between about 0.9 and 9 billion PBMCs per donor were obtained by leukapheresis. Points the paper makes about the study in general: Naive subsets generally had larger estimated clonotype richness than memory subsets did. Even with the large sequencing depth, rarefaction of the sorted-subset datasets indicated that sequencing was incomplete. Compared with non-shared clonotypes, the clonotypes found in all four sorted-subset donors had higher generation probabilities. Sampling was restricted to blood, and TCR repertoires in tissues likely differ from the TCR repertoires found in blood. When four donors were compared, the shared fraction of clonotypes was 5% to 6.5% for naive CD4, over 3% for naive CD8, 2.3% for memory CD4, and less than 0.45% for memory CD8. Pairwise subsampling indicated that sequencing depth was expected to affect the degree of clonotype sharing among donors. Because the study included a small number of donors, the genetic and exposure-history diversity represented was limited.

Using the deep immunoSEQ assay, multiplex PCR amplified TCR CDR3 regions from genomic DNA. For each cell subset, the extracted genomic DNA was distributed evenly across all wells of several immunoSEQ 96-well plates, and each plate served as one replicate. For sorted subsets, each replicate PCR was loaded with 200 ng genomic DNA, equivalent to 25,000 to 30,000 T cell genomes. Purified libraries were quantified with a Qubit 3.0 fluorometer, sized on a Bioanalyzer 2100, and re-quantified with the KAPA Library Quantification kit. Each immunoSEQ 96-well plate was sequenced on its own single-read 150-cycle Illumina NextSeq 550 flow cell. The original methods were these. The immunoSEQ output contained only junctional sequences without quality scores, so filtering could not match that applied to full-length reads. Sequences were annotated with PyIR, a Python wrapper for IgBLAST v1.9, and V/J genes and CDR3 were assigned using IMGT germline references. Reads were filtered out if the reads had weak V/J assignments (E-value above 1e-6), no CDR3, stop codons, out-of-frame junctions, or ambiguous translated residues. A V3J clonotype was defined by an identical inferred V gene, J gene, and CDR3 amino acid sequence. Percentage overlap between repertoires was calculated by dividing the number of shared unique clonotypes by the size of the smaller repertoire. Richness of each repertoire was evaluated using RTK rarefaction, the Chao1 estimator, and Recon v2.1 estimates of unobserved clonotypes. Generation probabilities for all TCRbeta clonotypes obtained by the gDNA method from a handful of donors were computed using OLGA. Held by TCRdb, this immuneACCESS table contains in-frame sequences only and omits some clones. Under half of the omission traces to an unresolved V gene where checked; the cause of the rest is unknown. Clonal size and the V and J genes are those of that table, whereas D and trimming came from the DNA. In this sample the table shows 2.5 million or so clones, more than 90% of which occur a single time. The ten most abundant clones make up over 0.12% of the sample.

The CDR3 covers 14 residues, taking in both the cysteine and the phenylalanine. Only the CDR3 part of the read is kept: 42 bases, read in frame from the first base. V sheds 8 bases and J sheds 1 base, leaving 11 bases between their ends. Via the germline V gene, CDR1 is SNHLY and CDR2 FYNNEI. For this clone: Its binding antigen is unknown. No qualities accompany the bases; no much larger clone lies one base away.

Donors were healthy HIV-negative adults with no recently reported acute infections or vaccinations. Only Caucasian adults living in Nashville, Tennessee, USA were represented among the donors. CD4+ T cells were enriched by magnetic negative selection, after which naive cells were positively selected on CD45RA and the negative fraction was taken as the memory subset. Blood was collected by leukapheresis, and PBMCs were isolated by Ficoll-Histopaque density gradient centrifugation and then cryopreserved in liquid nitrogen vapor phase. Purity and quantity of every magnetically sorted T cell population were checked by analytical flow cytometry. Each sorted fraction had its genomic DNA isolated and then quantified by UV absorbance on a Nanodrop 2000c.

Sequenced input: naive CD4+ T cells sorted from blood. This specimen's cell subset or site label, per the study, means: CD45RA+ positively selected. The chain links TRBV2 with TRBJ2-2; possibly the D gene is TRBD1, per 5 matching bases. This clonotype was sampled from a man between 18 and 35 years old in good health. In nucleotides, the sequence is TGTGCCAGCGAGCTGGACATGAACACCGGGGAGCTGTTTTTT. Its translation reads: CASELDMNTGELFF.